Sequencing of this T cell receptor beta chain was carried out in a study of shared clonotypes between healthy human individuals. In the naive CD8 group, cells lacked CD45RO and were positively selected for CCR7, so terminally differentiated effector memory CD45RA+ cells were left out. Using about 220 ng DNA, about 30,000 T cell genomes, the sorted-subset replicate PCRs were run. The repertoire was sequenced with immunoSEQ multiplex PCR; TCRdb's copy has only in-frame clones and lacks some. Of around 640,000 clones listed, approximately 96% are singletons. The CDR3 is made up of 15 amino acids. V lost 2 bases, J lost 1 base, and 8 bases lay in between. Germline CDR1 reads SGHVS; CDR2 reads FQNEAQ.

Source material: naive CD8+ T cells sorted from blood. The chain uses TRBV7-8 and TRBJ2-2; no clear D. The origin of this receptor is a woman aged 30 to 39 in good health. CDR3 DNA sequence: TGTGCCAGCAGCTTATCGGCCAGGAACACCGGGGAGCTGTTTTTT. Translated: CASSLSARNTGELFF.